This T cell receptor beta chain comes out of a study of blood T cell repertoires in COVID-19. Study details: Samples of COVID-19 (acute and convalescent) were obtained from the United States, Italy and Spain. T cells, B-cell-depleted T cells, or PBMCs supplied cDNA or gDNA.

This CDR3 has 14 amino acids. V was trimmed by 3 bases and J by 7 bases, leaving 15 bases between them. The germline V gene encodes CDR1 MNHEY and CDR2 SVGAGI. As originally analysed: How many nucleated cells were present was estimated from reference gene primer amplification. The assay was immunoSEQ multiplex PCR, and TCRdb's table has in-frame clones only and misses some. That table furnishes V, J and clone size, whereas the DNA furnished D and trimming. This table holds around 94,000 clones, 87% found once. Material for sequencing was peripheral blood. The chain joins TRBV6-5 to TRBJ1-2, with D possibly matching TRBD1 (6 bases). The receptor's source is a man in his fifties with active COVID-19. The CDR3 is CASSYGAGVFGYTF. The CDR3 coding sequence is TGTGCCAGCAGTTATGGGGCAGGGGTGTTTGGCTACACCTTC.